Shown below are 22 T cell receptor beta chains from a single sample sequenced in a study of blood T cell repertoires in COVID-19. Profiling relied on immunoSEQ multiplex PCR, and the TCRdb table lists in-frame clones only, not all of them. Of about 60,000 clones in the sample, 78% were seen once. Sample: peripheral blood. The receptors shown here come from a human donor in a cohort sampled during active COVID-19.

This clone was seen repeatedly, ten times or more. The rearrangement uses TRBV7-2 and TRBJ1-4; TRBD1 might be the D (5 bases). V lost 1 base, J lost 0 bases, and 9 bases lay in between. Germline V CDR1 and CDR2: SGHTA, FQGNSA. The CDR3 totals 16 residues. CDR3 nucleotides: TGTGCCAGCAGCTTAGGCAGGGCCCCAACTAATGAAAAACTGTTTTTT. Its protein product is CASSLGRAPTNEKLFF. The full variable domain, rest sourced from reference TRBV7-2 and TRBJ1-4, is GAGVSQSPSNKVTEKGKDVELRCDPISGHTALYWYRQSLGQGLEFLIYFQGNSAPDKSGLPSDRFSAERTGGSVSTLTIQRTQQEDSAVYLCASSLGRAPTNEKLFFGSGTQLSVL.

The J gene is TRBJ1-1, the V gene TRBV14; 8 nucleotides agree with TRBD1. In germline, CDR1 is SGHDN, CDR2 FVKESK. V was clipped by 4 bases and J by 11 bases; unmatched bases: 9. The CDR3 contains 13 residues. CDR3 sequence reads: CASSRHRGVGAFF. DNA for the CDR3: TGTGCCAGCAGCCGTCACAGGGGGGTTGGGGCTTTCTTT. Full variable domain (outside the CDR3, taken from reference TRBV14 and TRBJ1-1): EAGVTQFPSHSVIEKGQTVTLRCDPISGHDNLYWYRRVMGKEIKFLLHFVKESKQDESGMPNNRFLAERTGGTYSTLKVQPAELEDSGVYFCASSRHRGVGAFFGQGTRLTVV.

The V call is TRBV12-3 or TRBV12-4, the J call TRBJ1-1; D ambiguous. V lost 1 base to trimming and J lost 3 bases, with 3 bases between them. The CDR3 totals 12 residues. CDR3 residues: CASSLVYTEAFF. CDR3 bases: TGTGCCAGCAGTTTAGTATACACTGAAGCTTTCTTT.

This clone came up many times. This chain links TRBV28 with TRBJ1-3, with a possible D match to TRBD1 (5 bases). This CDR3 is 15 amino acids long. With 2 bases removed from V and 3 bases from J, the gap between germline ends came to 11 bases. From germline, CDR1 is MDHEN and CDR2 SYDVKM. The chain's CDR3 is CASSLVSGVGNTIYF. In nucleotides, the CDR3 is TGTGCCAGCAGTTTAGTCTCGGGGGTTGGAAACACCATATATTTT.

The J gene is TRBJ1-1, the V gene TRBV27; possible D gene TRBD1, 5 bases. This CDR3 has 13 residues. V shed 2 bases and J shed 11 bases, with 15 bases lying between them. CDR1 and CDR2 (germline): MNHEY, SMNVEV (reference sequence). In DNA form, the CDR3 reads TGTGCCAGCAGTTTAGGTTACACCGGGGGGGCTTTCTTT. Amino acids: CASSLGYTGGAFF.

The rearrangement uses TRBV7-3 and TRBJ2-3; 8 nucleotides match TRBD2. The CDR3 runs to 16 residues. The germline CDR1 and CDR2 sequences are SGHTA and FQGTGA. J was trimmed by 0 bases and V by 5 bases; bases with no gene match: 7. The CDR3 DNA sequence: TGTGCCAGCAGCGCCAGCGGGAGTCCTAGCACAGATACGCAGTATTTT. Encoded protein: CASSASGSPSTDTQYF.

CDR3 coding DNA: TGTGCCAGCAGCTTAGCGGGACAGGGGCCTTACAATGAGCAGTTCTTC. Amino acid sequence: CASSLAGQGPYNEQFF. The chain uses TRBV7-8 and TRBJ2-1; 10 nucleotides align to TRBD1. Germline CDR1 and CDR2: SGHVS and FQNEAQ. The CDR3 has 16 residues. V lost 0 bases, J lost 4 bases, and 3 bases stayed unmatched.

V is TRBV6-4 and J is TRBJ2-3, with 8 nucleotides matching TRBD2. V trimming: 3 bases; J trimming: 7 bases; junction bases outside the gene matches: 3. CDR3 size: 13 residues. From germline, CDR1 is MRHNA and CDR2 SNTAGT. CDR3 sequence reads: CASSEAGGNTQYF. The CDR3 DNA is TGTGCCAGCAGTGAGGCGGGGGGAAATACGCAGTATTTT.

The V and J genes are TRBV20-1 and TRBJ1-1; D remains unclear. Germline V gene lookup returns CDR1 DFQATT and CDR2 SNEGSKA (reference sequence). V lost 3 bases and J 7 bases, leaving 9 bases between the germline ends. This CDR3 is built from 11 residues. CDR3 DNA sequence: TGCAGTGCTAGTTATGGCCGTGAAGCTTTCTTT. Translated, it gives CSASYGREAFF.

This clone was observed a single time. The chain employs TRBV7-3 and TRBJ2-5; 11 bases match TRBD2. The J segment lost 4 bases and the V segment lost 5 bases, leaving 6 bases of the junction unmatched. CDR3 length: 15 residues. Germline CDR1 is SGHTA and CDR2 is FQGTGA. As DNA, the CDR3 is TGTGCCAGCAGCCAAACTAGCGGGAGAGGAGAGACCCAGTACTTC. Its translation: CASSQTSGRGETQYF.

The J gene is TRBJ2-7, the V gene TRBV3-1 (or the pseudogene TRBV3-2), with a possible D match to TRBD2 (5 bases). Germline CDR1 LGHDT, CDR2 YNNKEL (reference sequence). Trimming took 0 bases from V and 2 from J, leaving 11 bases between them. The CDR3 length is 15 residues. The DNA of the CDR3 is TGTGCCAGCAGCCAAGATCTAGCAGCCACCTACGAGCAGTACTTC. This gives the protein CASSQDLAATYEQYF.

V and J are TRBV7-8 and TRBJ2-1; possible D gene TRBD2, 6 bases. From germline, CDR1 is SGHVS and CDR2 FQNEAQ. CDR3 length: 14 amino acids. Trimming left V 2 bases short and J 13 bases short, with 18 bases between. The CDR3 DNA follows: TGTGCCAGCAGCTTACCCCCCGATGGCGGGACTCAGTTCTTC. It codes for CASSLPPDGGTQFF.

In its sample, this clone was seen a few times. The J gene is TRBJ2-5, the V gene TRBV9, with 8 nucleotides matching TRBD2. Unmatched junction bases numbered 8, after V lost 0 bases and J lost 4 bases. The CDR3 runs 16 residues. Germline loops: CDR1 SGDLS, CDR2 YYNGEE. This CDR3 reads CASSVEGSGVGETQYF. The CDR3 DNA sequence: TGTGCCAGCAGCGTAGAGGGTAGCGGGGTCGGAGAGACCCAGTACTTC.

This clone appeared once. V usage is TRBV28 and J usage is TRBJ2-1, with a weak D call TRBD2 (6 bases). Germline loops: CDR1 MDHEN, CDR2 SYDVKM. This CDR3 spans 12 amino acids. V was trimmed by 8 bases and J by 8 bases, leaving 13 bases between them. CDR3 DNA sequence: TGTGCCAGCTCTAGCGTCCCGGATGAGCAGTTCTTC. Amino acid sequence: CASSSVPDEQFF. The full variable domain, with the rest looked up from reference TRBV28 and TRBJ2-1, is DVKVTQSSRYLVKRTGEKVFLECVQDMDHENMFWYRQDPGLGLRLIYFSYDVKMKEKGDIPEGYSVSREKKERFSLILESASTNQTSMYLCASSSVPDEQFFGPGTRLTVL.

This sequence joins TRBV28 and TRBJ2-7; no definite D call. The CDR3 is made up of 12 amino acids. CDR1 is MDHEN, CDR2 SYDVKM, per germline. V was cut by 7 bases and J by 3 bases, with 10 bases left in between. The CDR3 here is CASKSRLYEQYF. The CDR3 coding sequence is TGTGCCAGCAAGTCCAGGCTCTACGAGCAGTACTTC.

V is TRBV13 and J is TRBJ2-5; 10 bases are a match to TRBD2. Germline CDR1 reads PRHDT; CDR2 reads FYEKMQ (reference sequence). V was pared by 1 base and J by 5 bases, with 4 bases of the junction left unmatched. The CDR3 loop spans 15 amino acids. CDR3 region: CASSLVSGGRETQYF. The DNA for the CDR3 is TGTGCCAGCAGCTTAGTTAGCGGGGGGCGGGAGACCCAGTACTTC.

The chain couples TRBV19 to TRBJ1-5, with 7 bases identical to TRBD1. V shed 7 bases, J shed 8 bases, and the junction held 17 bases outside the gene matches. Germline CDR1 and CDR2: LNHDA and SQIVND (reference sequence). The CDR3 length is 16 residues. CDR3 sequence: CASTIGGGGYDEPQHF. The CDR3, as DNA: TGTGCCAGTACCATAGGGGGCGGAGGGTATGATGAGCCCCAGCATTTT.

The chain recombines TRBV3-1 (or the pseudogene TRBV3-2) with TRBJ2-7; D is undetermined. Germline V gene sequence: CDR1 LGHDT, CDR2 YNNKEL (reference sequence). Trimming removed 0 bases at V and 4 bases at J, with 7 bases between. CDR3 length equals 13 residues. CDR3 residues: CASSQDLMYEQYF. The CDR3 region has the DNA TGTGCCAGCAGCCAAGATCTAATGTACGAGCAGTACTTC.

The V gene is TRBV11-3, the J gene TRBJ2-3; maybe TRBD2 (6 bases). The CDR3 sequence is 14 residues long. Trimming took 5 bases from V and 0 from J, leaving 9 bases between them. Germline assignment: CDR1 SGHNT and CDR2 YENEEA. The CDR3 DNA reads TGTGCCAGCAGCGGGGGGTTGAGCACAGATACGCAGTATTTT. This codes for CASSGGLSTDTQYF. The full variable domain, its missing parts supplied by reference TRBV11-3 and TRBJ2-3, is EAGVVQSPRYKIIEKKQPVAFWCNPISGHNTLYWYLQNLGQGPELLIRYENEEAVDDSQLPKDRFSAERLKGVDSTLKIQPAELGDSAVYLCASSGGLSTDTQYFGPGTRLTVL.

Written as DNA, the CDR3 is TGTGCCAGCAGCCAAGGACTAGCGGGTAGAGATACGCAGTATTTT. This sequence encodes CASSQGLAGRDTQYF. The chain joins TRBV4-2 to TRBJ2-3; the match to TRBD2 covers 10 bases. Germline CDR1 and CDR2: LGHNA and YNFKEQ. Trimming cost V 1 base and J 5 bases; bases outside gene matches: 3. The CDR3 extends over 15 amino acids.

This clone was recorded at least ten times. This chain uses TRBV5-1 with TRBJ1-2; D is possibly TRBD1 (6 bases). The V gene's germline CDR1 is SGHRS and CDR2 YFSETQ. V dropped 1 base and J dropped 4 bases, with 11 bases sitting between them. The CDR3 runs to 14 residues. The CDR3 is CASSLSGGAYGYTF. CDR3 nucleotides: TGCGCCAGCAGCTTGTCTGGGGGCGCCTATGGCTACACCTTC.

The chain carries TRBV20-1 and TRBJ2-5; weak D call: TRBD1 (6 bases). Germline values: CDR1 DFQATT, CDR2 SNEGSKA (reference sequence). Trimming left V 3 bases short and J 2 bases short, with 10 bases between. This CDR3 comprises 13 residues. In DNA form, the CDR3 reads TGCAGTGCTAGTAGGACAGTACAAGAGACCCAGTACTTC. Amino acids: CSASRTVQETQYF.